The sequence of this T cell receptor (beta chain) was determined in a study of Graves' ophthalmopathy and Graves' hyperthyroidism. There are 13 residues in the CDR3. Per germline, CDR1 MNHEY and CDR2 SMNVEV (reference sequence). The V gene lost 5 bases and the J gene lost 2 bases, with 7 bases spanning the gap. Hyperthyroidism was new, under 2 months, in patients aged 18 to 65. PBMCs originated in approximately 9.2 ml of fresh peripheral blood. RNA transcripts provided the template for amplifying TCR beta CDR3 regions. An initial RT-PCR round employing HTBI primers preceded a second-round multiplex PCR. TCRdb reprocessed the multiplex PCR reads via MiXCR and lists one record per CDR3 protein. Here the sample spans more than 300,000 distinct CDR3 sequences, about 15% being singletons. This clonotype was counted many times. The antigen remains unidentified. The study, taken as a whole, reports: Most expanded clonotypes in thyroid above 0.001 frequency also showed up in blood.

The genes are TRBV27 and TRBJ1-3; tentatively, D is TRBD1 (6 bases). Sequences were obtained from peripheral blood. The sequence was collected from an adult woman with stable Graves' hyperthyroidism. The CDR3 loop is CASSNRAGNTIYF. CDR3 coding DNA: TGTGCCAGCAGTAACAGGGCTGGAAACACCATATATTTT.